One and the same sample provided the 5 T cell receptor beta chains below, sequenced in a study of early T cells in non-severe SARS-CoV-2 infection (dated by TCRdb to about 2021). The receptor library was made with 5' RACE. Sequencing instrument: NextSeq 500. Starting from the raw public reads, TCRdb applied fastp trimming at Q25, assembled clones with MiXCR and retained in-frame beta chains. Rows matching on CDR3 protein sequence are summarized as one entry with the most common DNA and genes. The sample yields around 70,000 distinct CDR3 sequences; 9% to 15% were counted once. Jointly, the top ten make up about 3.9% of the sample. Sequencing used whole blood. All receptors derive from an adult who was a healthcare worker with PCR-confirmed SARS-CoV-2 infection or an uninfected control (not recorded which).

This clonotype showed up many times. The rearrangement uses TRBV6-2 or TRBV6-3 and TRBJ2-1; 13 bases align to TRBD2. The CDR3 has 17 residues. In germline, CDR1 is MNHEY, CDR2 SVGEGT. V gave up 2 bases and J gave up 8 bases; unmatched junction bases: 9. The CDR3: CASSYTSGRASSDEQFF. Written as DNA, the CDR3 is TGTGCCAGCAGTTACACTAGCGGGAGGGCCTCTAGTGATGAGCAGTTCTTC.

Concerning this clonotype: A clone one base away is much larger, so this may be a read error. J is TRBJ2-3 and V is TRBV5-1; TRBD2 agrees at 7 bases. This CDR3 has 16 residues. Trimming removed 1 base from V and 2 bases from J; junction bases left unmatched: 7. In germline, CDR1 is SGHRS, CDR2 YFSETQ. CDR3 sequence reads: CASSLPSGVPTDTQYF. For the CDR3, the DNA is TGCGCCAGCAGCTTGCCTAGCGGAGTCCCCACAGATACGCAGTATTTT.

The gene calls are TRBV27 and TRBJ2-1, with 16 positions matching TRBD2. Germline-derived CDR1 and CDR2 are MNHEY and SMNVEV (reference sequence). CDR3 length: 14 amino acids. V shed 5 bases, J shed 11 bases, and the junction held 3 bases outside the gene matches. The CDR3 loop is CASSPGLAGGQQFF. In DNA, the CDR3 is TGTGCCAGCAGTCCGGGACTAGCGGGAGGGCAGCAGTTCTTC.

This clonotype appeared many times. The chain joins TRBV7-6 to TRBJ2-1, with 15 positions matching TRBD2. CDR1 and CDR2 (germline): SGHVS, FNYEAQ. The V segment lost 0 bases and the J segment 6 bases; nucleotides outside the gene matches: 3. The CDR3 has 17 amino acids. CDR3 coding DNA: TGTGCCAGCAGCTTAGCGGGACTAGCGGGAGGTATCAATGAGCAGTTCTTC. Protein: CASSLAGLAGGINEQFF.

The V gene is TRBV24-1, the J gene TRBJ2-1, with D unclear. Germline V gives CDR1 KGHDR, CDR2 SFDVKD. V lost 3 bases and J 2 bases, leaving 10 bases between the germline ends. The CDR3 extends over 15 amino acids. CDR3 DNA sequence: TGTGCCACCAGTGATGAGACTCAGACCTACAATGAGCAGTTCTTC. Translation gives CATSDETQTYNEQFF.